Each of the 15 T cell receptor beta chains below was sequenced from the same sample in a study of CD8+ T cells in alopecia areata. The sample's treatment: oral pan-JAK inhibitor, 5-10 mg twice daily. RNA, once extracted, was reverse transcribed into cDNA for use as the sequencing template. The repertoire was sequenced with immunoSEQ multiplex PCR; TCRdb's copy has only in-frame clones and lacks some. Of about 110,000 clones in the sample, over 80% were seen once. Sequenced material: CD8+ T cells sorted from blood, taken at week 24, from a patient treated with tofacitinib. The receptor source for this set is a human donor with alopecia areata.

The gene calls are TRBV7-2 and TRBJ2-2; D call uncertain. V gave up 4 bases and J gave up 3 bases, with 9 bases separating them. Germline V CDR1 and CDR2: SGHTA, FQGNSA. The CDR3 is made up of 14 amino acids. The CDR3 region is CASSYKAYTGELFF. The CDR3 nucleotides are TGTGCCAGCAGCTACAAGGCCTACACCGGGGAGCTGTTTTTT. The entire variable domain, with the rest obtained from reference TRBV7-2 and TRBJ2-2, is as follows: GAGVSQSPSNKVTEKGKDVELRCDPISGHTALYWYRQSLGQGLEFLIYFQGNSAPDKSGLPSDRFSAERTGGSVSTLTIQRTQQEDSAVYLCASSYKAYTGELFFGEGSRLTVL.

The chain recombines TRBV7-8 with TRBJ1-1; no firm D call. V was shortened by 2 bases and J by 6 bases, with 22 bases between the two germline ends. The CDR3 loop spans 17 amino acids. Germline V gene sequence: CDR1 SGHVS, CDR2 FQNEAQ. CDR3 DNA sequence: TGTGCCAGCAGCTTAACCAGTTTACTAGGTAGGATCCCTGAAGCTTTCTTT. Translated, it gives CASSLTSLLGRIPEAFF.

The rearrangement joins TRBV30 to TRBJ2-5; 7 bases agree with TRBD1. The CDR3 is made up of 14 amino acids. After removal of 4 bases from V and 1 base from J, the junction contained 6 bases not matched to a gene. Germline V gene lookup returns CDR1 GTSNPN and CDR2 SVGIG (reference sequence). CDR3 amino acids: CAWTTGVGQETQYF. CDR3 in DNA: TGTGCCTGGACTACAGGGGTAGGCCAAGAGACCCAGTACTTC.

The J gene is TRBJ2-3, the V gene TRBV29-1, with 9 bases fitting TRBD2. The CDR3 consists of 16 residues. Per germline, CDR1 SQVTM and CDR2 ANQGSEA. Trimming took 0 bases from V and 2 from J; bases not matched to a gene: 6. In DNA, the CDR3 is TGCAGCGTTGAAGATTGGCGCGGGGGGGCCACAGATACGCAGTATTTT. It is translated as CSVEDWRGGATDTQYF.

To note about this clone: An end of the junction differs from the germline gene, which may be a read error. The genes are TRBV11-3 and TRBJ2-1; D possibly matches TRBD1 or TRBD2 (5 bases each). CDR3 length: 13 amino acids. CDR1 and CDR2 (germline): SGHNT, YENEEA. This CDR3 reads CASGLGDYNEQFF. DNA of the CDR3: TGTGCCAGCGGCTTGGGGGACTACAATGAGCAGTTCTTC.

The genes are TRBV5-4 and TRBJ1-1, with D perhaps matching TRBD1 (5 bases). The CDR3 is 12 amino acids. V was cut by 4 bases and J by 4 bases, with 8 bases left in between. The germline V gene has CDR1 SGHNT and CDR2 YYREEE (reference sequence). The CDR3 loop reads CASSGGGTEAFF. Here the CDR3 DNA reads TGTGCCAGCAGCGGGGGGGGCACTGAAGCTTTCTTT.

CDR3 region: CASSSGGANHPTNEKLFF. The CDR3 nucleotides are TGTGCCAGCAGCTCGGGGGGGGCAAACCACCCAACTAATGAAAAACTGTTTTTT. The J gene is TRBJ1-4, the V gene TRBV5-4, with a tentative D call TRBD1 (6 bases). CDR3 length: 18 residues. Germline V CDR1 and CDR2: SGHNT, YYREEE (reference sequence). Trimming took 3 bases from V and 0 from J, leaving 18 bases between them.

This clone appeared once. This rearrangement joins TRBV7-6 to TRBJ2-7, with D possibly TRBD1 on 6 matching bases. V shed 7 bases and J shed 6 bases, with 19 bases lying between them. The CDR3 runs 14 residues. Germline V gene sequence: CDR1 SGHVS, CDR2 FNYEAQ. CDR3 coding DNA: TGTGCCAGCAATTGGGGGCCCTCGTCTACCGAGCAGTACTTC. Protein product: CASNWGPSSTEQYF.

The chain recombines TRBV4-1 with TRBJ2-5; TRBD1 is a possible D gene (6 bases). This CDR3 has 15 amino acids. The V end was cut by 1 base, the J end by 5 bases, with 14 bases between. Germline CDR1 reads MGHRA; CDR2 reads YSYEKL. DNA for the CDR3: TGCGCCAGCAGCCAAGCCCAACAGGGCCCGGAGACCCAGTACTTC. This gives the protein CASSQAQQGPETQYF.

This clone was seen a few times. The chain recombines TRBV19 with TRBJ2-7, with D possibly being TRBD2 (5 bases). The germline gives CDR1 LNHDA, CDR2 SQIVND (reference sequence). The CDR3 has 12 residues. V was trimmed by 5 bases and J by 6 bases, leaving 11 bases between them. The CDR3 region is CASSQPGSEQYF. The CDR3 coding sequence is TGTGCCAGTAGTCAACCGGGGTCCGAGCAGTACTTC.

V usage is TRBV5-1 and J usage is TRBJ1-4, with unresolved D. The germline gives CDR1 SGHRS, CDR2 YFSETQ. This CDR3 is built from 14 residues. V lost 0 bases, J lost 5 bases, and 8 bases lay in between. The CDR3 loop is CASSLVTGNEKLFF. The CDR3 nucleotides are TGCGCCAGCAGCTTGGTAACTGGGAATGAAAAACTGTTTTTT.

This chain uses TRBV6-6 with TRBJ1-5, with D unclear. CDR3 length equals 14 residues. Trimming pared 8 bases from V and 9 bases from J, leaving 20 bases between. Germline CDR1 is MNHNY and CDR2 is SVGAGI (reference sequence). The CDR3 nucleotides are TGTGCCAGCTCCCCCGGCAGGTCCGGTGGGCCCCAGCATTTT. The encoded protein is CASSPGRSGGPQHF.

For the CDR3, the DNA is TGTGCCAGCAGTTACCAGGGGGGCCCCGCAGATACGCAGTATTTT. Encoded protein: CASSYQGGPADTQYF. The chain employs TRBV6-5 and TRBJ2-3, with D maybe TRBD1 (7 bases). The CDR3 totals 15 residues. Trimming stripped 2 bases from V and 4 bases from J, with 13 bases between. Germline CDR1 reads MNHEY; CDR2 reads SVGAGI.

V gene TRBV4-1 combines with J gene TRBJ2-3; D remains ambiguous. Trimming took off 2 bases at V and 6 bases at J, with 15 bases between the two ends. The CDR3 extends over 15 amino acids. The V gene's germline CDR1 is MGHRA and CDR2 YSYEKL. The CDR3, as DNA: TGCGCCAGCAGCCAAACCCCTGGCGCGAGTGATACGCAGTATTTT. Its protein product is CASSQTPGASDTQYF.

The chain has TRBV7-6 and TRBJ1-3, with 7 bases lining up with TRBD1. V shed 2 bases, J shed 2 bases, and the junction held 0 bases outside the gene matches. CDR3 length: 14 residues. The germline V gene encodes CDR1 SGHVS and CDR2 FNYEAQ. As DNA, the CDR3 is TGTGCCAGCAGCTTAACAGGGGCTGGAAACACCATATATTTT. This encodes CASSLTGAGNTIYF.